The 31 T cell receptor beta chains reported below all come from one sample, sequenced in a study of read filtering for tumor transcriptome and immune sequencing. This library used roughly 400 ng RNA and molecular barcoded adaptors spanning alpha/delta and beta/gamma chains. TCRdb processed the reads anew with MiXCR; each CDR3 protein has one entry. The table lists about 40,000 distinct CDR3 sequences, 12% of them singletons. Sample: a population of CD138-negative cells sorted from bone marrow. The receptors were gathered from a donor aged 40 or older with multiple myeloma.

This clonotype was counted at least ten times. The CDR3 loop reads CASSLGQFFSGANVLTF. The CDR3 DNA reads as TGTGCCAGCAGCTTGGGACAGTTTTTTTCTGGGGCCAACGTCCTGACTTTC. The chain couples TRBV7-9 to TRBJ2-6, with 7 bases lining up with TRBD1. V shed 3 bases, J shed 1 base, and the junction held 6 bases outside the gene matches. The CDR3 totals 17 residues. Germline CDR1 is SEHNR and CDR2 is FQNEAQ (reference sequence).

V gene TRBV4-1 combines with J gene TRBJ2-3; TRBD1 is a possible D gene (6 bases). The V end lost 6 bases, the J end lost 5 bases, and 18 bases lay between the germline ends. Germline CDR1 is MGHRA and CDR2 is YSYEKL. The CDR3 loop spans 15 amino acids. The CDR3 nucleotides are TGCGCCAGCAGAATCAGGGCAGGGGATTTAGATACGCAGTATTTT. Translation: CASRIRAGDLDTQYF.

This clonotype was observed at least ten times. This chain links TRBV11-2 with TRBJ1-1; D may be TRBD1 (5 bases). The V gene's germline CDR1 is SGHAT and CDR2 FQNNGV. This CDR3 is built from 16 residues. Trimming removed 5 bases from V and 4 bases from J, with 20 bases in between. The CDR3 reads CASSLRGFPAGTEAFF. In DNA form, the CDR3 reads TGTGCCAGCAGCCTGAGGGGTTTCCCGGCTGGCACTGAAGCTTTCTTT.

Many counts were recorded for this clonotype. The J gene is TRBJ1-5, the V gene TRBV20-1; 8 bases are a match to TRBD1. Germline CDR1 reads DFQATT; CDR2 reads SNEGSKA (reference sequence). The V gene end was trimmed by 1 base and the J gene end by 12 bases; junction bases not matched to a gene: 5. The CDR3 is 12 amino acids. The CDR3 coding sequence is TGCAGTGCTAGAGTCCCGGGACAGGACCAGCATTTT. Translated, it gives CSARVPGQDQHF.

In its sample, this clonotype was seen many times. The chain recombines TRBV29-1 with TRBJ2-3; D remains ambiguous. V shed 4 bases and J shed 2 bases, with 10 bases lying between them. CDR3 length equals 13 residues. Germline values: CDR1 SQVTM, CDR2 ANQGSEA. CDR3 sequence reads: CSVGPTYTDTQYF. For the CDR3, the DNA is TGCAGCGTTGGTCCAACCTACACAGATACGCAGTATTTT.

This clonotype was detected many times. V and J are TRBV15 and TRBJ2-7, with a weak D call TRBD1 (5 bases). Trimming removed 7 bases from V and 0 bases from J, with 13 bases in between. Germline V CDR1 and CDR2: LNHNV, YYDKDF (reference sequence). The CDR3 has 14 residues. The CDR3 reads CATKGELSSYEQYF. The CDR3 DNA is TGTGCCACCAAAGGGGAACTGAGCTCCTACGAGCAGTACTTC.

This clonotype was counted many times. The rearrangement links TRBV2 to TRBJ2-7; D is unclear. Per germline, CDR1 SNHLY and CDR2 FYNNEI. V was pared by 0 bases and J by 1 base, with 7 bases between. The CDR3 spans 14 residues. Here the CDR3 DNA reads TGTGCCAGCAGTGAAGCCCCCAGGTCCTACGAGCAGTACTTC. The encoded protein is CASSEAPRSYEQYF.

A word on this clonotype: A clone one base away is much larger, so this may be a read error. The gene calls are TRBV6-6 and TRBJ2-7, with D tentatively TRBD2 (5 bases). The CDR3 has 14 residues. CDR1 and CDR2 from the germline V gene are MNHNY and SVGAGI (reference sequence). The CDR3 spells CASSAFGGPYEQDF. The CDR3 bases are TGTGCCAGCAGTGCCTTTGGAGGTCCCTACGAGCAGGACTTC.

CDR3 DNA sequence: TGTGCCATCAGTGACAGGGCACGGCCCCAGCATTTT. This gives the protein CAISDRARPQHF. V is TRBV10-3 and J is TRBJ1-5; possibly TRBD1 for D (5 bases). Germline V gene sequence: CDR1 ENHRY, CDR2 SYGVKD. This CDR3 has 12 residues. The germline V and J ends were trimmed by 3 bases and 9 bases, with 9 bases remaining between them.

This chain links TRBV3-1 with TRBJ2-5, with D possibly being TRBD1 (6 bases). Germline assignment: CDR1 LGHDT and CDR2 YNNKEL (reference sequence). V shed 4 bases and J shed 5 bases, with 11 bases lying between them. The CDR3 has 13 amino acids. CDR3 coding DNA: TGTGCCAGCAGCCGCAGGGGCGGGGAGACCCAGTACTTC. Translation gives CASSRRGGETQYF.

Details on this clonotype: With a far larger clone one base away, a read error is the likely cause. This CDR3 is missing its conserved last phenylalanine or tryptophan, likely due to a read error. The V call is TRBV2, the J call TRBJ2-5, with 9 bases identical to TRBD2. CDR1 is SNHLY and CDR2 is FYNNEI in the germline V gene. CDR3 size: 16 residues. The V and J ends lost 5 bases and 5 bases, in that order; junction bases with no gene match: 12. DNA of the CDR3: TGTGCCAGCAGTTACGGGACCGGGACTAGCATCGAGACCCAGTACCTC. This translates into CASSYGTGTSIETQYL.

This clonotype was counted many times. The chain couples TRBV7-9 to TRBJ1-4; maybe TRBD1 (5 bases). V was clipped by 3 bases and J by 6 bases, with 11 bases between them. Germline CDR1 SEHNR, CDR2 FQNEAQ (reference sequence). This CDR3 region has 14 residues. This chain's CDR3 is CASSFGGIYEKLFF. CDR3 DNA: TGTGCCAGCAGCTTTGGGGGGATATATGAAAAACTGTTTTTT.

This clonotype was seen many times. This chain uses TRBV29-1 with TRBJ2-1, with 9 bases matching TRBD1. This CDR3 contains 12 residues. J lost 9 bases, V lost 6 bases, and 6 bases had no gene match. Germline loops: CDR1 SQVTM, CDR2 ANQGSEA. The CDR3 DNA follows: TGCAGCGTCTCAACAGGGGGCGTTGAGCAGTTCTTC. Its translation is CSVSTGGVEQFF.

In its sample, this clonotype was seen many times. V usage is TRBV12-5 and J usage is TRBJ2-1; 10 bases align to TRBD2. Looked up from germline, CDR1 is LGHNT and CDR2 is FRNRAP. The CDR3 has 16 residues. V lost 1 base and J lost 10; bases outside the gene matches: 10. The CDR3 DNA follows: TGTGCTAGTGGTTTGGCCCGAGCGGGGGGGTTCCGGGAGCAGTTCTTC. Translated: CASGLARAGGFREQFF.

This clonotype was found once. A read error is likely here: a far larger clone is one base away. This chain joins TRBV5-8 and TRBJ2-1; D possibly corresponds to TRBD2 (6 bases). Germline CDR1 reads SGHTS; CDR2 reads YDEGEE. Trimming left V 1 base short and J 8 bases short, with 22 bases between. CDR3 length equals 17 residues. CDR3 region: CASSLTGLGGFFYEQFF. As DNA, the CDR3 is TGTGCCAGCAGCTTGACGGGTCTGGGGGGTTTTTTCTATGAGCAGTTCTTC.

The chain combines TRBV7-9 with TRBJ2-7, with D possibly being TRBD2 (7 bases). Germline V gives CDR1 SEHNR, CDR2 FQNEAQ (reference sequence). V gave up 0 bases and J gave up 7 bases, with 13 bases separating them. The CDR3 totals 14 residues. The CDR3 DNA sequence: TGTGCCAGCAGCTTAGCGGGGGGGCTGTTGGAGCAGTACTTC. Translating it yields CASSLAGGLLEQYF.

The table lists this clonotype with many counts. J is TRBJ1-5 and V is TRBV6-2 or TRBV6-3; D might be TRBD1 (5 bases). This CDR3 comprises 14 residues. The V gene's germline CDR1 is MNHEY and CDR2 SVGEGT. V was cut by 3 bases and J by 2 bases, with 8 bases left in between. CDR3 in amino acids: CASSYGGGNQPQHF. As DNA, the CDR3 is TGTGCCAGCAGTTATGGGGGTGGCAATCAGCCCCAGCATTTT.

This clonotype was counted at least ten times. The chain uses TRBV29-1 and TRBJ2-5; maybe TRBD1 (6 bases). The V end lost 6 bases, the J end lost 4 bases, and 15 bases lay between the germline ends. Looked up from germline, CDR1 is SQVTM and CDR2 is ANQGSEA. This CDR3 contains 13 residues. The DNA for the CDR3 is TGCAGCGTCGAGAGCACAGGGAGAGAGACCCAGTACTTC. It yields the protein CSVESTGRETQYF.

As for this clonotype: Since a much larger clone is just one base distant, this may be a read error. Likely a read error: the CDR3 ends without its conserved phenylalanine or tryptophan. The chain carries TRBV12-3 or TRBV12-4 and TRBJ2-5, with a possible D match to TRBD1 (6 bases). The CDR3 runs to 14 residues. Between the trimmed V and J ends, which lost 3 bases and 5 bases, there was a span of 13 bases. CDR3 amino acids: CASSFHGQGETQYS. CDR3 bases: TGTGCCAGCAGTTTTCACGGGCAGGGGGAGACCCAGTACTCC.

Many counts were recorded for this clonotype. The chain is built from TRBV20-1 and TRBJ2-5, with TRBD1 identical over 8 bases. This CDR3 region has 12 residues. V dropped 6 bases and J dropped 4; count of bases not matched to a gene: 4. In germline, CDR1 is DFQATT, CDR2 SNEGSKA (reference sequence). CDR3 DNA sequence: TGCAGTGCAAGACAGGGGACAGAGACCCAGTACTTC. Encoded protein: CSARQGTETQYF.

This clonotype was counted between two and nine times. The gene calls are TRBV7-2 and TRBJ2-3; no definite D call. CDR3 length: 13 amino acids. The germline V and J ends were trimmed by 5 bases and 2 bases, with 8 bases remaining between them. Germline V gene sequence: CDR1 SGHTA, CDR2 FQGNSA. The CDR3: CASSPQATDTQYF. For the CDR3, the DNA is TGTGCCAGCAGCCCCCAGGCCACAGATACGCAGTATTTT. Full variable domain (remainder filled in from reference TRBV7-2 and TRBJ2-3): GAGVSQSPSNKVTEKGKDVELRCDPISGHTALYWYRQSLGQGLEFLIYFQGNSAPDKSGLPSDRFSAERTGGSVSTLTIQRTQQEDSAVYLCASSPQATDTQYFGPGTRLTVL.

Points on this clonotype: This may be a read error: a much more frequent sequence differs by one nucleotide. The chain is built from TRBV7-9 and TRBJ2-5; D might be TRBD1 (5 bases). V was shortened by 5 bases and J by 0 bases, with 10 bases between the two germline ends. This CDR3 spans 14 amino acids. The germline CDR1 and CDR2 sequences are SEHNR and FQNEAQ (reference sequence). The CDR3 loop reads CASSLQDNQETQYF. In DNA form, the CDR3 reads TGTGCCAGCAGCCTCCAGGACAACCAAGAGACCCAGTACTTC.

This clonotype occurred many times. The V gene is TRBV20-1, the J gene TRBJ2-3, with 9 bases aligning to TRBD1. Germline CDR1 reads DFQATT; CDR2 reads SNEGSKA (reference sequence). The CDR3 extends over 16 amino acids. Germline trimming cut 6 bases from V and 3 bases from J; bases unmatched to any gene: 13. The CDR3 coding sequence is TGCAGTGCCATTAGTTCCCGGGACAGGGCAACAGATACGCAGTATTTT. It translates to CSAISSRDRATDTQYF.

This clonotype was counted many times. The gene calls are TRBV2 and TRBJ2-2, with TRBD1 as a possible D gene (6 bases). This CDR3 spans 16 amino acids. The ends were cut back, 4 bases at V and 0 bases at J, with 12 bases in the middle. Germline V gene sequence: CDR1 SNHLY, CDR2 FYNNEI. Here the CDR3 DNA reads TGTGCCAGCAGTGTGGCCCGGACAGCGAACACCGGGGAGCTGTTTTTT. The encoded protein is CASSVARTANTGELFF.

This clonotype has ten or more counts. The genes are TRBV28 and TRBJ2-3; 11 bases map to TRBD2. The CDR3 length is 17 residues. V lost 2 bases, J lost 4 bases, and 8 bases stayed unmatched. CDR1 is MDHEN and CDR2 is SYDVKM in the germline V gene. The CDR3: CASSLTSGGIGPDTQYF. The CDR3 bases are TGTGCCAGCAGTTTAACTAGCGGGGGTATCGGCCCAGATACGCAGTATTTT.

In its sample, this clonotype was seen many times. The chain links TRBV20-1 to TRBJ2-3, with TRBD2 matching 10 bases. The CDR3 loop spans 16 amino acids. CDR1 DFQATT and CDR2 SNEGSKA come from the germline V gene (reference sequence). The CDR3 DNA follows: TGCAGCGCGAGAAGGACTAGCGGAAGCCGGTCAGATACGCAGTATTTT. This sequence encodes CSARRTSGSRSDTQYF.

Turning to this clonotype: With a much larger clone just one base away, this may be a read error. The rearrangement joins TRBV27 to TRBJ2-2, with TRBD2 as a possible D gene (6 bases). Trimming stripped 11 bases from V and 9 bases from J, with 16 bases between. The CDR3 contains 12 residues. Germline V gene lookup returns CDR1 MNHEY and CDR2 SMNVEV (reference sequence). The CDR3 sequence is CACTTGRRELFF. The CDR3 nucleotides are TGTGCCTGCACCACGGGGAGGAGGGAGCTGTTTTTT.

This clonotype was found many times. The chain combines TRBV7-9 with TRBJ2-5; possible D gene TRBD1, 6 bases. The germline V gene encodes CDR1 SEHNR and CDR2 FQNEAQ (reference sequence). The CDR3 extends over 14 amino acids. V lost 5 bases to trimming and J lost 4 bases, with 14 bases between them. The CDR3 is CASSTGIGGETQYF. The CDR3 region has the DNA TGTGCCAGCAGCACGGGCATAGGGGGAGAGACCCAGTACTTC.

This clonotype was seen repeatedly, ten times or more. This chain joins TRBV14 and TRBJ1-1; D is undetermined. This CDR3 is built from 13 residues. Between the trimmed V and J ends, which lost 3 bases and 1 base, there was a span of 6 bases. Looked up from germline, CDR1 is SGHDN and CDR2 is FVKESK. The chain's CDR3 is CASSHSENTEAFF. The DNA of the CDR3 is TGTGCCAGCAGCCATTCAGAGAACACTGAAGCTTTCTTT.

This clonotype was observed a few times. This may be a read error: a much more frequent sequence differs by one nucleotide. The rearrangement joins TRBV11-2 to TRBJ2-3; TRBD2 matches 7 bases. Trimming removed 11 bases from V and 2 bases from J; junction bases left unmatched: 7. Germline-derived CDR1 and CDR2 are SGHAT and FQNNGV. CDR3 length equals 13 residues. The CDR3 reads CAGGRGTTDTQYF. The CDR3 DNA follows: TGTGCCGGCGGGAGAGGAACCACAGATACGCAGTATTTT.

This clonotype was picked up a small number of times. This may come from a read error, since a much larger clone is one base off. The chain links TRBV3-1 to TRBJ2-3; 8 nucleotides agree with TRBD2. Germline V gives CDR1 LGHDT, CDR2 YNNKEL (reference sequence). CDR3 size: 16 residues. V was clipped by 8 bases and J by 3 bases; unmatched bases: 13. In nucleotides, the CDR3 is TGTGCCAGCGGCGCCTTCGGGGGGGCCGGGACAGATACGCAGTATTTT. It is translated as CASGAFGGAGTDTQYF.